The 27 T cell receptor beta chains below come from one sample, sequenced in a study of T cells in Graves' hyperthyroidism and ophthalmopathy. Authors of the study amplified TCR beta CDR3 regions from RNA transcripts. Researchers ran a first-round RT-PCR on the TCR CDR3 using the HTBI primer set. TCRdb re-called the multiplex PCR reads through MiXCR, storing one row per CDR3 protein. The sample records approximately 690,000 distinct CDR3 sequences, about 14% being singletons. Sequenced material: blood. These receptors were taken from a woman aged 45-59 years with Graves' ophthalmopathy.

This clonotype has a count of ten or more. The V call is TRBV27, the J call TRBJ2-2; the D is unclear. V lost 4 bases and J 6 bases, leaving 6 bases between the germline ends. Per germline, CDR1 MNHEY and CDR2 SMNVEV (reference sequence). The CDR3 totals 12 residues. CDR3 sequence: CASSSPAGELFF. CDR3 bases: TGTGCCAGCAGTTCCCCTGCCGGGGAGCTGTTTTTT.

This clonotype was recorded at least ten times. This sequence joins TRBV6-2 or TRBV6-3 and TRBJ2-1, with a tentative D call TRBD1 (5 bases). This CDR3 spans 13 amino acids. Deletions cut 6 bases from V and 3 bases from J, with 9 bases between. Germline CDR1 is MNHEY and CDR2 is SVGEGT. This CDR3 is CASRHDSYNEQFF. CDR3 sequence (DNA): TGTGCCAGCAGACACGACAGCTACAATGAGCAGTTCTTC.

The CDR3 sequence: CASSSNRAGTGELFF. CDR3 DNA sequence: TGTGCCAGCAGTTCAAACAGGGCGGGGACCGGGGAGCTGTTTTTT. The J gene is TRBJ2-2, the V gene TRBV25-1; D tentatively fits TRBD1 or TRBD2 (6 bases each). The V gene lost 5 bases and the J gene lost 5 bases, with 15 bases spanning the gap. Looked up from germline, CDR1 is MGHDK and CDR2 is SYGVNS. The length of the CDR3 is 15 residues.

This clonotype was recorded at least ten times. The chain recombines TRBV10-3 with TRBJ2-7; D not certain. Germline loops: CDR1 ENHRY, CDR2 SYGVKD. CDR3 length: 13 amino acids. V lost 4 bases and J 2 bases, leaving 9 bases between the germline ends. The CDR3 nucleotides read TGTGCCATCAGTGGGCTCCAAACCTACGAGCAGTACTTC. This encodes CAISGLQTYEQYF.

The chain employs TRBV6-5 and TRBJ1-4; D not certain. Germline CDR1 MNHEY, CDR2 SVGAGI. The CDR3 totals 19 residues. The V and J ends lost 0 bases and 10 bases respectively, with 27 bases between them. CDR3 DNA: TGTGCCAGCAGTTACTCGCCAGGATTTAGGAGGGCGCTGAGTGGAAAACTGTTTTTT. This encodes CASSYSPGFRRALSGKLFF.

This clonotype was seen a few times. The CDR3 spells CASRRGVAEAFF. The DNA of the CDR3 is TGTGCCAGCAGAAGAGGGGTGGCTGAAGCTTTCTTT. The rearrangement joins TRBV6-2 or TRBV6-3 to TRBJ1-1; a weak D match, TRBD1 (5 bases). Germline V gene sequence: CDR1 MNHEY, CDR2 SVGEGT. The CDR3 totals 12 residues. Trimming took 6 bases from V and 6 from J, leaving 11 bases between them.

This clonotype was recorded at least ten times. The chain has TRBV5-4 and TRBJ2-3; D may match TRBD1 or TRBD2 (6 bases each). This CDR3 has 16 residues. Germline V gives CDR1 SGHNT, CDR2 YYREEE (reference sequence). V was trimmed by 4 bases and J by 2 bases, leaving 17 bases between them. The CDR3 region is CASSPEISGATDTQYF. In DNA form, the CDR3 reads TGTGCCAGCAGCCCGGAAATATCGGGGGCCACAGATACGCAGTATTTT.

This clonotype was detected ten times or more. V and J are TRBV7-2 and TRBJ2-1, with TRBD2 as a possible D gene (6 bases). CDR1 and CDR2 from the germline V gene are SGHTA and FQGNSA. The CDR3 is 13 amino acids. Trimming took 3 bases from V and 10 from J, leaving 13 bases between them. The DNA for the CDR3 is TGTGCCAGCAGCTTGGGGGGAGGTTGGGAGCAGTTCTTC. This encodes CASSLGGGWEQFF.

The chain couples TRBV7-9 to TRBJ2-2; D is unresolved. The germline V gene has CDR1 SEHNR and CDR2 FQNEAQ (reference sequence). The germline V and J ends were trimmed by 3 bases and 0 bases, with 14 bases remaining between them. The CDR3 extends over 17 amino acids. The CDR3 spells CASSFLWTFANTGELFF. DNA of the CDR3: TGTGCCAGCAGCTTCCTATGGACCTTCGCGAACACCGGGGAGCTGTTTTTT. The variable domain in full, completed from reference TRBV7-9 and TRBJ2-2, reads DTGVSQNPRHKITKRGQNVTFRCDPISEHNRLYWYRQTLGQGPEFLTYFQNEAQLEKSRLLSDRFSAERPKGSFSTLEIQRTEQGDSAMYLCASSFLWTFANTGELFFGEGSRLTVL.

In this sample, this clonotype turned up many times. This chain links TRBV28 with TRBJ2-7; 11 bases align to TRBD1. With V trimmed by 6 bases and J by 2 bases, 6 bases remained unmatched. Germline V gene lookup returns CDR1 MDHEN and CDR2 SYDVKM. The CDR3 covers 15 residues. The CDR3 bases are TGTGCCAGCAGGTGGACAGGGGGCGAGACCTACGAGCAGTACTTC. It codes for CASRWTGGETYEQYF.

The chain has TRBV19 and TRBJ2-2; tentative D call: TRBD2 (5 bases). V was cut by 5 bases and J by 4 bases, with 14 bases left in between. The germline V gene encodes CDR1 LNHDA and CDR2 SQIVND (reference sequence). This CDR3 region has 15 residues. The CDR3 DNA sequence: TGTGCCAGTAGTTGGGCTAGTCGGGGCACCGGGGAGCTGTTTTTT. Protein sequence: CASSWASRGTGELFF.

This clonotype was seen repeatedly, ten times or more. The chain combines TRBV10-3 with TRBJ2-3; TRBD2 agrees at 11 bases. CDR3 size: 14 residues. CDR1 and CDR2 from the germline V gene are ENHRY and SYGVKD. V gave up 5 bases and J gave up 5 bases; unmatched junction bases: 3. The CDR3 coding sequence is TGTGCCATCAGTCCGGGACTAGCGGTAGATACGCAGTATTTT. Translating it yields CAISPGLAVDTQYF.

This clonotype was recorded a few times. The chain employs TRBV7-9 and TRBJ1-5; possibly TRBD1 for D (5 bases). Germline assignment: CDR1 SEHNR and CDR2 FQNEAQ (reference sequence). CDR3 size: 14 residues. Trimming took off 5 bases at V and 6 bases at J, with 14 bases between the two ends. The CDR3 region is CASSRGGGFQPQHF. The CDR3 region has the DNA TGTGCCAGCAGCCGCGGGGGGGGGTTTCAGCCCCAGCATTTT.

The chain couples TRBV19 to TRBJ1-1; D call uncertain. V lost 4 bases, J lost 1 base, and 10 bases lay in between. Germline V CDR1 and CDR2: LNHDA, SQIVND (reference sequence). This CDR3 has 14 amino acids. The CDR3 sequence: CASSKRHWNTEAFF. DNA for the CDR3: TGTGCCAGTAGTAAAAGACACTGGAACACTGAAGCTTTCTTT.

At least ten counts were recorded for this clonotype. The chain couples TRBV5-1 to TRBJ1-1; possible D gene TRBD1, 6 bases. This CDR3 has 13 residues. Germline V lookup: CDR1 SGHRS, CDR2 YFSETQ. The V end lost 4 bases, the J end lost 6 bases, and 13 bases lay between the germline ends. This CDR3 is CASSPDSPAEAFF. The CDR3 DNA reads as TGCGCCAGCAGCCCGGACAGTCCCGCTGAAGCTTTCTTT.

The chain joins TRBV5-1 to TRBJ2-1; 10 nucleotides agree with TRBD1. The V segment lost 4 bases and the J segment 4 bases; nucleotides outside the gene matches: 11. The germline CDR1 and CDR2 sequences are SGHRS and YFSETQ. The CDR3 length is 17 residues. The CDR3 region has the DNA TGCGCCAGCAGCCATTTAAGGGACAGGGGCCGATACAATGAGCAGTTCTTC. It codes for CASSHLRDRGRYNEQFF.

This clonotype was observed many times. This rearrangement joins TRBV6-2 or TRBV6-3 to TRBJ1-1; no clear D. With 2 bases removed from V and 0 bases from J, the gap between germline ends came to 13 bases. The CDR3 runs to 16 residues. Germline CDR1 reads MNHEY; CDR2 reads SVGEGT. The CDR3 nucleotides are TGTGCCAGCAGTTACGCCTCTGGGTTACTGAACACTGAAGCTTTCTTT. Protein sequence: CASSYASGLLNTEAFF.

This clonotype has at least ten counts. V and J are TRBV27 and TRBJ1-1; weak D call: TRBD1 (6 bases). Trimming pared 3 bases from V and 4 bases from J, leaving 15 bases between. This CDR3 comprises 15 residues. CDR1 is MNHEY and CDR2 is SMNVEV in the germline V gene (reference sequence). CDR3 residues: CASSFGRGASTEAFF. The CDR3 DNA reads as TGTGCCAGCAGTTTTGGCAGGGGCGCATCCACTGAAGCTTTCTTT.

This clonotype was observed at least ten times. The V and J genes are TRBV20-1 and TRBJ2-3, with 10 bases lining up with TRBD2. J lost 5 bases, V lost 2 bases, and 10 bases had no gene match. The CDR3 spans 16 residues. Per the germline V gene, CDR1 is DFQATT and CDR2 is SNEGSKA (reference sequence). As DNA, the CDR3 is TGCAGTGCTAGACCGTTGCTAGCGGGAGCGTTAGATACGCAGTATTTT. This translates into CSARPLLAGALDTQYF.

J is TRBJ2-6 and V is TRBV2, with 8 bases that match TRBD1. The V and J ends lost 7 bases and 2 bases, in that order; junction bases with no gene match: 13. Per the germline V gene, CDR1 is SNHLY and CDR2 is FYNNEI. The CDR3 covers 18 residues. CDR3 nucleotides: TGTGCCAGCACCGAATCCAGGACAGGGCCGGCTGGGGCCAACGTCCTGACTTTC. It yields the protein CASTESRTGPAGANVLTF.

The CDR3 bases are TGTGCCAGCAGCTTATTTGCGGACGGGTCAGATACGCAGTATTTT. It yields the protein CASSLFADGSDTQYF. V and J are TRBV7-3 and TRBJ2-3; unclear D gene. The germline V and J ends were trimmed by 2 bases and 4 bases, with 13 bases remaining between them. CDR1 and CDR2 from the germline V gene are SGHTA and FQGTGA. This CDR3 region has 15 residues.

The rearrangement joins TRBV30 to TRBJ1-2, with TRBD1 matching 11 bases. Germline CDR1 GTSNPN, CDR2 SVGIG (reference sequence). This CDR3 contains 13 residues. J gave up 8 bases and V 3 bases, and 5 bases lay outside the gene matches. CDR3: CAWSAGTGGGYTF. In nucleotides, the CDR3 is TGTGCCTGGAGCGCCGGGACAGGGGGAGGCTACACCTTC.

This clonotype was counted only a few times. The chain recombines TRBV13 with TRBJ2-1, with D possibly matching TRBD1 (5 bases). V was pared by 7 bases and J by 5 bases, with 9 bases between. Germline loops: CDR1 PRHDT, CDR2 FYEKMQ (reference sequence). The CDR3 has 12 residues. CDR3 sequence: CASTQTDNEQFF. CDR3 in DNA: TGTGCCAGCACCCAGACAGACAATGAGCAGTTCTTC.

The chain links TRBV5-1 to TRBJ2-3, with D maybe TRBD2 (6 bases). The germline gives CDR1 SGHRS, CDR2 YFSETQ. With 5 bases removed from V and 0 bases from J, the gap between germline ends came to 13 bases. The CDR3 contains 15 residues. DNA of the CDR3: TGCGCCAGCAGACCGGGACTTAGTAGCACAGATACGCAGTATTTT. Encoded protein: CASRPGLSSTDTQYF.

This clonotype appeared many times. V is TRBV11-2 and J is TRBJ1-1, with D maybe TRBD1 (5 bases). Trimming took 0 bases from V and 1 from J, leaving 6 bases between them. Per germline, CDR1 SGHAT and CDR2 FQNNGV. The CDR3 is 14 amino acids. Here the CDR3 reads CASSLEGANTEAFF. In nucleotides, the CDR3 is TGTGCCAGCAGCTTAGAAGGGGCGAACACTGAAGCTTTCTTT.

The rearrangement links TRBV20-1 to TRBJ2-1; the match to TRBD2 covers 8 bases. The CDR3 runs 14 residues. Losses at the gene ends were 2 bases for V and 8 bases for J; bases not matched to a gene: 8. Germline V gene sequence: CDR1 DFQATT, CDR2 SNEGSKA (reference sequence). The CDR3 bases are TGCAGTGCTAGATTAGGACTAGCAGTAGATGAGCAGTTCTTC. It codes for CSARLGLAVDEQFF.

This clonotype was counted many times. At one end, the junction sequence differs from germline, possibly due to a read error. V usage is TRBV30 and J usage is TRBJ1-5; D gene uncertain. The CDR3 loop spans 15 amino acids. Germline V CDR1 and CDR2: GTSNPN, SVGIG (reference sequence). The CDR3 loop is CAWSTMHLSKQPQHF. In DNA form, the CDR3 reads TGTGCCTGGAGTACAATGCACCTCAGCAAGCAGCCCCAGCATTTT.